Listed here are 23 T cell receptor beta chains from one sample, sequenced in a study of radiotherapy plus CTLA-4 blockade in lung cancer. Repertoires were generated with immunoSEQ multiplex PCR, while TCRdb's copy carries only in-frame clones and drops some. The sample has more than 90,000 clones, nearly 80% seen once. The sequenced sample was peripheral blood, obtained from a patient treated with radiotherapy plus ipilimumab. These receptors all come from a human donor with non-small cell lung cancer who had a partial response to radiotherapy plus ipilimumab.

To note about this clone: Relative to the germline gene, one junction end is altered; a read error may explain this. This CDR3 is also generated by other DNA sequences in the sample. V is TRBV7-9 and J is TRBJ1-4; D possibly corresponds to TRBD1 (5 bases). CDR3 length: 17 residues. In germline, CDR1 is SEHNR, CDR2 FQNEAQ (reference sequence). CDR3: CASSFRNGGSPNEKLFF. As DNA, the CDR3 is TGCGCCAGCAGCTTTCGCAACGGGGGATCCCCGAATGAAAAACTGTTTTTT.

This chain connects TRBV10-1 to TRBJ2-1, with 9 bases identical to TRBD2. Germline CDR1 is WNHNN and CDR2 is SYGVQD (reference sequence). The CDR3 length is 17 residues. V lost 4 bases to trimming and J lost 6 bases; unmatched junction nucleotides: 13. Here the CDR3 reads CASSGSRTSVARNEQFF. The CDR3 region has the DNA TGCGCCAGCAGTGGGTCCCGGACTAGCGTTGCCCGCAATGAGCAGTTCTTC.

In DNA, the CDR3 is TGTGCCTGGAGTGTACTTCGGGGTCTATCCGGGGAGCTGTTTTTT. Translated, it gives CAWSVLRGLSGELFF. The V and J genes are TRBV30 and TRBJ2-2; possible D gene TRBD2, 5 bases. Germline V lookup: CDR1 GTSNPN, CDR2 SVGIG (reference sequence). The CDR3 runs 15 residues. V lost 0 bases, J lost 6 bases, and 14 bases lay in between. Combining the CDR3 with reference TRBV30 and TRBJ2-2 gives the whole variable domain SQTIHQWPATLVQPVGSPLSLECTVEGTSNPNLYWYRQAAGRGLQLLFYSVGIGQISSEVPQNLSASRPQDRQFILSSKKLLLSDSGFYLCAWSVLRGLSGELFFGEGSRLTVL.

The CDR3 DNA is TGTGCCTGGACTAGCGGGAGGGTCGAGCAGTACTTC. Translated: CAWTSGRVEQYF. V and J are TRBV30 and TRBJ2-7; 12 bases map to TRBD2. Germline V gives CDR1 GTSNPN, CDR2 SVGIG (reference sequence). J was trimmed by 6 bases and V by 4 bases; bases with no gene match: 1. The CDR3 runs to 12 residues.

The genes are TRBV30 and TRBJ1-6; D is undetermined. CDR3 length: 13 amino acids. Germline V gene sequence: CDR1 GTSNPN, CDR2 SVGIG (reference sequence). Trimming pared 5 bases from V and 7 bases from J, leaving 12 bases between. CDR3 protein: CAWRVLPNSPLHF. The CDR3 DNA reads TGTGCCTGGCGGGTTCTACCCAATTCACCCCTCCACTTT.

This clone was recorded only once. The CDR3 DNA is TGTGCCAGCAGCTCTGGACAGGGGCCTCATCAGCCCCAGCATTTT. As protein: CASSSGQGPHQPQHF. The rearrangement links TRBV7-6 to TRBJ1-5; 9 nucleotides match TRBD1. CDR3 size: 15 residues. V was clipped by 4 bases and J by 5 bases; unmatched bases: 6. Germline lookup yields CDR1 SGHVS and CDR2 FNYEAQ. Supplemented by reference TRBV7-6 and TRBJ1-5, the full variable domain reads GAGVSQSPRYKVTKRGQDVALRCDPISGHVSLYWYRQALGQGPEFLTYFNYEAQQDKSGLPNDRFSAERPEGSISTLTIQRTEQRDSAMYRCASSSGQGPHQPQHFGDGTRLSIL.

The chain is built from TRBV4-2 and TRBJ1-2; 8 bases agree with TRBD1. The CDR3 is made up of 16 amino acids. The germline V gene encodes CDR1 LGHNA and CDR2 YNFKEQ. Trimming at V came to 0 bases and at J to 4 bases, leaving 7 bases not matched to a gene. The chain's CDR3 is CASSQEDRAEIYGYTF. DNA for the CDR3: TGTGCCAGCAGCCAAGAGGACAGGGCCGAAATCTATGGCTACACCTTC.

The chain links TRBV7-6 to TRBJ2-1; D not resolved. V gave up 5 bases and J gave up 7 bases, with 6 bases separating them. The CDR3 is 11 amino acids. Per the germline V gene, CDR1 is SGHVS and CDR2 is FNYEAQ. This CDR3 is CASSTTNEQFF. CDR3 nucleotide sequence: TGTGCCAGCAGCACGACTAATGAGCAGTTCTTC.

This clone was seen only once. This chain links TRBV5-1 with TRBJ1-1; the D is unclear. The germline V gene has CDR1 SGHRS and CDR2 YFSETQ. This CDR3 region has 13 residues. Trimming removed 0 bases from V and 1 base from J, with 4 bases in between. CDR3 sequence reads: CASSLAQNTEAFF. CDR3 bases: TGCGCCAGCAGCTTGGCACAGAACACTGAAGCTTTCTTT.

The chain is built from TRBV28 and TRBJ2-2; 8 nucleotides align to TRBD1. The germline V gene has CDR1 MDHEN and CDR2 SYDVKM. CDR3 size: 14 residues. V dropped 6 bases and J dropped 4; count of bases not matched to a gene: 4. The CDR3 is CASSTTGGTGELFF. The DNA for the CDR3 is TGTGCCAGCAGCACAACAGGGGGCACCGGGGAGCTGTTTTTT.

This clone has more than one count but fewer than ten. The V and J genes are TRBV19 and TRBJ1-4, with D possibly being TRBD1 (5 bases). Germline V gene data show CDR1 as LNHDA and CDR2 as SQIVND (reference sequence). CDR3 length: 15 amino acids. The V end was cut by 4 bases, the J end by 7 bases, with 16 bases between. CDR3 nucleotides: TGTGCCAGTAGTAATCAGGGATCCGGTAGTGAAAAACTGTTTTTT. It encodes CASSNQGSGSEKLFF.

The chain combines TRBV5-6 with TRBJ2-4; D may be TRBD2 (5 bases). V was clipped by 2 bases and J by 5 bases, with 8 bases between them. Germline V gives CDR1 SGHDT, CDR2 YYEEEE. This CDR3 comprises 13 residues. The CDR3 loop reads CASSFERQNIQYF. In DNA, the CDR3 is TGTGCCAGCAGCTTCGAGCGGCAAAACATTCAGTACTTC.

The rearrangement uses TRBV11-2 and TRBJ2-3; a weak D match, TRBD2 (6 bases). Per the germline V gene, CDR1 is SGHAT and CDR2 is FQNNGV. The V end was cut by 5 bases, the J end by 2 bases, with 17 bases between. CDR3 size: 16 residues. CDR3 nucleotides: TGTGCCAGCAGCCTTCGGACGGAGGGGAACACAGATACGCAGTATTTT. It yields the protein CASSLRTEGNTDTQYF.

The chain uses TRBV7-9 and TRBJ2-7, with 10 bases identical to TRBD1. CDR3 size: 15 residues. Germline CDR1 is SEHNR and CDR2 is FQNEAQ (reference sequence). Germline trimming cut 5 bases from V and 2 bases from J; bases unmatched to any gene: 6. The CDR3 DNA follows: TGTGCCAGCAGCCCAGAGACAGGGGGCCCCTACGAGCAGTACGTC. It translates to CASSPETGGPYEQYV.

This chain joins TRBV2 and TRBJ2-3, with 11 bases identical to TRBD2. Losses at the gene ends were 8 bases for V and 4 bases for J; bases not matched to a gene: 8. The CDR3 has 15 residues. Germline lookup yields CDR1 SNHLY and CDR2 FYNNEI. The CDR3 reads CASLRLAGFSDTQYF. DNA of the CDR3: TGTGCCAGCCTCCGACTAGCGGGATTTTCAGATACGCAGTATTTT. Supplemented by reference TRBV2 and TRBJ2-3, the full variable domain reads EPEVTQTPSHQVTQMGQEVILRCVPISNHLYFYWYRQILGQKVEFLVSFYNNEISEKSEIFDDQFSVERPDGSNFTLKIRSTKLEDSAMYFCASLRLAGFSDTQYFGPGTRLTVL.

The gene calls are TRBV18 and TRBJ2-2, with TRBD2 as a possible D gene (6 bases). This CDR3 region has 16 residues. Deletions cut 3 bases from V and 2 bases from J, with 13 bases between. Per germline, CDR1 KGHSH and CDR2 LQKENI. In nucleotides, the CDR3 is TGTGCCAGCTCACCCAAGACTAGGGGAAACACCGGGGAGCTGTTTTTT. This codes for CASSPKTRGNTGELFF. Full variable domain (missing parts from reference TRBV18 and TRBJ2-2): NAGVMQNPRHLVRRRGQEARLRCSPMKGHSHVYWYRQLPEEGLKFMVYLQKENIIDESGMPKERFSAEFPKEGPSILRIQQVVRGDSAAYFCASSPKTRGNTGELFFGEGSRLTVL.

This rearrangement joins TRBV6-1 to TRBJ2-1, with 13 bases matching TRBD2. CDR1 and CDR2 (germline): MNHNS, SASEGT. The CDR3 sequence is 14 residues long. V shed 6 bases, J shed 8 bases, and the junction held 4 bases outside the gene matches. The CDR3 DNA is TGTGCCAGCAGCGGGACTAGCGGGATTCATGAGCAGTTCTTC. Translating gives CASSGTSGIHEQFF.

The chain has TRBV19 and TRBJ1-5, with 7 bases fitting TRBD1. The junction had 10 bases not matched to a gene; V was cut back by 5 bases and J by 9 bases. Germline CDR1 reads LNHDA; CDR2 reads SQIVND (reference sequence). The CDR3 is 14 amino acids. The DNA for the CDR3 is TGTGCCAGTAGTTCCGGGACAGCTTATCGGCCCCAGCATTTT. Its protein is CASSSGTAYRPQHF.

The chain joins TRBV6-1 to TRBJ2-7, with D unresolved. The CDR3 is 12 residues long. V was cut by 11 bases and J by 1 base, with 12 bases left in between. The germline CDR1 and CDR2 sequences are MNHNS and SASEGT. CDR3 region: CAVRVYSYEQYF. CDR3 DNA: TGTGCCGTTCGTGTATATTCCTACGAGCAGTACTTC.

V and J are TRBV27 and TRBJ2-3; 7 nucleotides match TRBD2. Looked up from germline, CDR1 is MNHEY and CDR2 is SMNVEV (reference sequence). The CDR3 is 15 amino acids. V was clipped by 2 bases and J by 2 bases; unmatched bases: 4. The CDR3 protein is CASSLRLALTDTQYF. The CDR3 nucleotides read TGTGCCAGCAGTTTACGACTAGCACTCACAGATACGCAGTATTTT.

This clone was observed a handful of times. V is TRBV16 and J is TRBJ1-3, with no clear D. Looked up from germline, CDR1 is KGHSY and CDR2 is FQNENV. This CDR3 is built from 11 residues. Trimming shortened V by 4 bases and J by 4 bases, and 2 bases separated the two germline ends. The DNA for the CDR3 is TGTGCCAGCAGCCCAGGAAACACCATATATTTT. Translating gives CASSPGNTIYF.

The chain employs TRBV5-1 and TRBJ2-3; 9 bases are shared with TRBD1. From germline, CDR1 is SGHRS and CDR2 YFSETQ. The CDR3 is 15 residues long. V trimming: 4 bases; J trimming: 2 bases; junction bases outside the gene matches: 5. The CDR3 DNA follows: TGCGCCAGCAGCGTTGGACAGGGGAACACAGATACGCAGTATTTT. This gives the protein CASSVGQGNTDTQYF.

The genes are TRBV7-8 and TRBJ1-1; TRBD1 aligns across 8 bases. This CDR3 has 16 residues. Per germline, CDR1 SGHVS and CDR2 FQNEAQ. V was clipped by 0 bases and J by 5 bases; unmatched bases: 8. The CDR3 nucleotides are TGTGCCAGCAGCTTAGCTGGGGCAGGGGGCCTGACTGAAGCTTTCTTT. Its translation is CASSLAGAGGLTEAFF.